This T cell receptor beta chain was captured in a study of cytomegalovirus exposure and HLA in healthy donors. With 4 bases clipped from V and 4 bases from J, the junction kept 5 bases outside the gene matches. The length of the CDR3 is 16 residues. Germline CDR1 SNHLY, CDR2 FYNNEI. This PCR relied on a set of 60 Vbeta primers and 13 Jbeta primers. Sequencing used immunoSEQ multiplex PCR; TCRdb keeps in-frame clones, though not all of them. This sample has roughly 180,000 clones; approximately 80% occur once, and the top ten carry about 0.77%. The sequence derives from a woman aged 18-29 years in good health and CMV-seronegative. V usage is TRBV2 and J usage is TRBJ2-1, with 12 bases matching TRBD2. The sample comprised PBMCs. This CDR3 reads CASSVELAGGYNEQFF. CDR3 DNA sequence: TGTGCCAGCAGTGTTGAGCTAGCGGGAGGGTACAATGAGCAGTTCTTC.